The T cell receptor beta chain described here comes from a study of blood T cell repertoires in COVID-19. Overall study: The cDNA or gDNA used as material had been derived from T cells, B-cell-depleted T cells, or PBMCs.

Study processing details: Reference gene primer amplification gave nucleated cell count estimates. Generated by immunoSEQ multiplex PCR, the TCRdb table keeps only in-frame clones and is missing some. V, J and clone size derive from that table, while D and trimming were established from the DNA sequence. The sample yields about 300,000 clones, around 86% seen once. The germline V gene encodes CDR1 MNHEY and CDR2 SMNVEV (reference sequence). The CDR3 has 16 residues. J was trimmed by 0 bases and V by 3 bases; bases with no gene match: 5. Sequenced material: peripheral blood. The rearrangement joins TRBV27 to TRBJ2-7, with TRBD1 matching over 10 bases. The source of this sequence is a woman aged 45-65 years with acute or convalescent COVID-19. CDR3 protein: CASSFGQGDLSYEQYF. The DNA for the CDR3 is TGTGCCAGCAGTTTTGGACAGGGGGACCTCTCCTACGAGCAGTACTTC.